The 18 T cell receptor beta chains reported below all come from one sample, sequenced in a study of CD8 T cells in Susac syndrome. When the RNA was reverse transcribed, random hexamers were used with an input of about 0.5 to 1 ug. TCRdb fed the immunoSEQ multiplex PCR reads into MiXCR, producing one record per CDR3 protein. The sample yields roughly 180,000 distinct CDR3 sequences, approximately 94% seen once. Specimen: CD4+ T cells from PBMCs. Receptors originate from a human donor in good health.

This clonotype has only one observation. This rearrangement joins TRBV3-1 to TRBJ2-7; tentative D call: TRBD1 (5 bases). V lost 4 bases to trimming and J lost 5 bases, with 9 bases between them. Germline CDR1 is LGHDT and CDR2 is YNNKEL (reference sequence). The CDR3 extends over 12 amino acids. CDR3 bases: TGTGCCAGCAGCCCAACAGGAGACGAGCAGTACTTC. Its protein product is CASSPTGDEQYF.

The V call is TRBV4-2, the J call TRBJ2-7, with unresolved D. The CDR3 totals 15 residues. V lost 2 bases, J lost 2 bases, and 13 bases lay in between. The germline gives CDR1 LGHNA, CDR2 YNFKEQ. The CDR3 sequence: CASSQRATSTYEQYF. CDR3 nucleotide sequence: TGTGCCAGCAGCCAAAGAGCGACCTCCACCTACGAGCAGTACTTC.

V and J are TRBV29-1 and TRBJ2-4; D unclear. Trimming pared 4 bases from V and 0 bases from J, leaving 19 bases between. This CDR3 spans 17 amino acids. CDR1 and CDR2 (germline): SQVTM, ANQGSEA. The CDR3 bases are TGCAGCGTTGTTGGTATCGGGCTGGACCTAGCCAAAAACATTCAGTACTTC. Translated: CSVVGIGLDLAKNIQYF.

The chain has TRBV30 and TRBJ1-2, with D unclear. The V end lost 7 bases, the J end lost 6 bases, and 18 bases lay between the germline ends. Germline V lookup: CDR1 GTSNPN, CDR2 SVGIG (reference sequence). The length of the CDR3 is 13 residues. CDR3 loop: CASTWVLSNGYTF. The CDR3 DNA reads TGTGCCTCTACCTGGGTCCTGAGTAATGGCTACACCTTC.

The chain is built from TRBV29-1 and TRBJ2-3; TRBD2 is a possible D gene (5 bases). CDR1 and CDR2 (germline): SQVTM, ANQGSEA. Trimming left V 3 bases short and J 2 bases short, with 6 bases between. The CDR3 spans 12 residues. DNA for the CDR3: TGCAGCGTTGAGCTAGCCACAGATACGCAGTATTTT. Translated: CSVELATDTQYF.

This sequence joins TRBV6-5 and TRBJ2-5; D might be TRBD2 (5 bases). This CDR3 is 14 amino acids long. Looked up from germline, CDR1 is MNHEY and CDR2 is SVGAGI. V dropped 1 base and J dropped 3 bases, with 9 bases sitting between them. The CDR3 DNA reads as TGTGCCAGCAGTTACTGGGCTAGCAAAGAGACCCAGTACTTC. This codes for CASSYWASKETQYF.

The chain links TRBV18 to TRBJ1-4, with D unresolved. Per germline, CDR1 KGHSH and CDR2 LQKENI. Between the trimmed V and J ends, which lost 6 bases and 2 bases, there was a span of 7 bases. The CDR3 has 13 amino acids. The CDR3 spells CASSVGTNEKLFF. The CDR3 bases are TGTGCCAGCTCGGTTGGGACTAATGAAAAACTGTTTTTT.

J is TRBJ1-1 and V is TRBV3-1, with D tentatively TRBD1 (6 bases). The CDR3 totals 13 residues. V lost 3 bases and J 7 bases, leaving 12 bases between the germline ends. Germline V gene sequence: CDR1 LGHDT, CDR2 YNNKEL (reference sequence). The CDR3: CASSHNGGGEAFF. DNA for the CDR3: TGTGCCAGCAGCCATAATGGAGGGGGTGAAGCTTTCTTT.

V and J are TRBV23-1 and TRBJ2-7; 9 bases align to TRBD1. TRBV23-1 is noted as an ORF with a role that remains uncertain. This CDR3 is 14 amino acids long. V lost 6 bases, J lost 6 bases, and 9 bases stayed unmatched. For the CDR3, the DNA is TGCGCCAGCAGCCCCGGGACAGGGTCTTCCGAGCAGTACTTC. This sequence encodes CASSPGTGSSEQYF.

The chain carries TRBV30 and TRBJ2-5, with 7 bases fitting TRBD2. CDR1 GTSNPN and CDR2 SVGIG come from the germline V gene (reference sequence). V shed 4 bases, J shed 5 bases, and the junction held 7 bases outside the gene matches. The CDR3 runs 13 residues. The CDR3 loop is CAWMAGAGETQYF. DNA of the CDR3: TGTGCCTGGATGGCGGGAGCGGGTGAGACCCAGTACTTC.

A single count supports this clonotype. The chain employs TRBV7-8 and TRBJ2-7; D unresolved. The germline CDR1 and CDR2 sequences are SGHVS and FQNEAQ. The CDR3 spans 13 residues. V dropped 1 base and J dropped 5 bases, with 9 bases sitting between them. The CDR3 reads CASSLVRRNEQYF. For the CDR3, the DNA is TGTGCCAGCAGCTTAGTAAGGCGGAACGAGCAGTACTTC.

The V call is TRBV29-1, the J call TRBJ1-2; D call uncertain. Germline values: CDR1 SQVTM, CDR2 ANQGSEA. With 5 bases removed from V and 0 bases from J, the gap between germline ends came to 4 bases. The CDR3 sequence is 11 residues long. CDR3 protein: CSVKANYGYTF. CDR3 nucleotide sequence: TGCAGCGTTAAAGCTAACTATGGCTACACCTTC.

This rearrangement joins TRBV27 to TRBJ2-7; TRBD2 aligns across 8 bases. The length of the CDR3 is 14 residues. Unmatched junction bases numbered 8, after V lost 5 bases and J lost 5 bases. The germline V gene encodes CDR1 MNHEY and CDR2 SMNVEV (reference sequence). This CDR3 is CASSLGTSLHEQYF. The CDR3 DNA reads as TGTGCCAGCAGTCTCGGGACTAGTTTACACGAGCAGTACTTC.

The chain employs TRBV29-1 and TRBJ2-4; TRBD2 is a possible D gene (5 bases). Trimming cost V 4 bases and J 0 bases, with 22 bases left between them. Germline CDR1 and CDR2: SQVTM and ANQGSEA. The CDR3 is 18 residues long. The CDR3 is CSVGWLAEPQGAKNIQYF. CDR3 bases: TGCAGCGTTGGTTGGCTAGCAGAACCCCAAGGAGCCAAAAACATTCAGTACTTC.

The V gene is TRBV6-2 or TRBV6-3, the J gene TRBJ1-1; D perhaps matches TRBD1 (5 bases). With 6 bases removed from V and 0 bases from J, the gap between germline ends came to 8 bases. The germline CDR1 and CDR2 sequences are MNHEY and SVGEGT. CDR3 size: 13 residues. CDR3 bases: TGTGCCAGCAGGAGGGGAATGAACACTGAAGCTTTCTTT. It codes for CASRRGMNTEAFF.

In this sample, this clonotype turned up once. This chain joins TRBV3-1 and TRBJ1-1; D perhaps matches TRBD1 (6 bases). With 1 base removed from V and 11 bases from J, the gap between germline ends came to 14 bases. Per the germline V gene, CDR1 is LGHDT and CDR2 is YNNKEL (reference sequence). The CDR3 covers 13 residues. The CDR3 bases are TGTGCCAGCAGCCAAGGTGCAGGGGTTAAGGCTTTCTTT. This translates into CASSQGAGVKAFF.

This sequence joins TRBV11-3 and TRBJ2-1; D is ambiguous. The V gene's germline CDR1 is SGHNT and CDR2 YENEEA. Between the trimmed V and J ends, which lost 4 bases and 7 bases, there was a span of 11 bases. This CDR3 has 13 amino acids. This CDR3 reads CASSSQSRNEQFF. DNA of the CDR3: TGTGCCAGCAGCTCCCAGTCTAGAAATGAGCAGTTCTTC.

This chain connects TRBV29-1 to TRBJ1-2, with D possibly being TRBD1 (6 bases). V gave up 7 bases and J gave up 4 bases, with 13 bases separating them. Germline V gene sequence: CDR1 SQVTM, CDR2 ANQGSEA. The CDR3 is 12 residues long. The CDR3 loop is CSALTGSYGYTF. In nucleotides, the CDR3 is TGCAGCGCCCTAACAGGGAGCTATGGCTACACCTTC.